Below are 2 T cell receptor beta chains sequenced from a single sample in a study of T-cell reconstitution after alpha-beta-depleted transplantation in children. Unique molecular identifiers were built into the TCRbeta library. Using its own MiXCR run on the PCR reads, TCRdb lists one record per CDR3 protein. This sample yields around 96,000 distinct CDR3 sequences, of which 9% to 15% are seen a single time; approximately 14% belongs to the top ten. The specimen comprised PBMCs from the stem cell graft donor, sampled from the stem cell graft. These receptors came from a human donor who donated a stem cell graft to a child with inherited bone marrow failure.

This clonotype was seen ten or more times. V gene TRBV7-3 combines with J gene TRBJ2-1; unclear D gene. The CDR3 is 14 residues long. CDR1 and CDR2 (germline): SGHTA, FQGTGA. The V gene lost 4 bases and the J gene lost 2 bases, with 9 bases spanning the gap. The CDR3 reads CASSSRVPYNEQFF. The CDR3 DNA follows: TGTGCCAGCAGCTCACGGGTCCCCTACAATGAGCAGTTCTTC.

This clonotype was counted ten times or more. The chain has TRBV7-9 and TRBJ1-2; no reliable D call. V lost 2 bases and J 8 bases, leaving 18 bases between the germline ends. The CDR3 extends over 15 amino acids. The V gene's germline CDR1 is SEHNR and CDR2 FQNEAQ (reference sequence). The CDR3 is CASSLSDVNPHGYTF. The CDR3 DNA sequence: TGTGCCAGCAGCTTATCAGACGTGAACCCCCACGGCTACACCTTC.